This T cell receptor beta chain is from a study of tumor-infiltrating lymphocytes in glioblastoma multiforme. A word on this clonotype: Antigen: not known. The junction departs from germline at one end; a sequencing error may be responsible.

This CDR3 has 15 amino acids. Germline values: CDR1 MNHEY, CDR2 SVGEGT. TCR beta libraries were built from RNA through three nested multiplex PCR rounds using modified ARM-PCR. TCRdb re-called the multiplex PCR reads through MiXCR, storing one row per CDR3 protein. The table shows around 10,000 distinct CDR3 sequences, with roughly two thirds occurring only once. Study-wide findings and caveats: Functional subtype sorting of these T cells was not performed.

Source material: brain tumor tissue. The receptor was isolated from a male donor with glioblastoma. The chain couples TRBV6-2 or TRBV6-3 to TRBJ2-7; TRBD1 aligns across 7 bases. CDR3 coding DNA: TGTGCCAGCAGCTACTATGGACAGGCCCCCTACGGGCAGTACTTC. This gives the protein CASSYYGQAPYGQYF.